This passage covers 25 T cell receptor beta chains from one sample sequenced in a study of Graves' ophthalmopathy and Graves' hyperthyroidism. RNA transcripts served as template for amplifying TCR beta CDR3 sequences. Investigators did first-round RT-PCR with HTBI primers, then second-round multiplex PCR. TCRdb reprocessed the multiplex PCR reads via MiXCR and lists one record per CDR3 protein. The sample records hundreds of thousands of distinct CDR3 sequences, about two fifths being singletons. Input material: peripheral blood. Source of these receptors: an adult man with Graves' ophthalmopathy.

V is TRBV25-1 and J is TRBJ2-5; no definite D call. This CDR3 contains 10 residues. V was cut by 11 bases and J by 4 bases, with 8 bases left in between. Looked up from germline, CDR1 is MGHDK and CDR2 is SYGVNS. CDR3 in amino acids: CAPRGETQYF. The CDR3 nucleotides read TGTGCCCCGCGTGGAGAGACCCAGTACTTC. The full variable domain, its missing parts supplied by reference TRBV25-1 and TRBJ2-5, is EADIYQTPRYLVIGTGKKITLECSQTMGHDKMYWYQQDPGMELHLIHYSYGVNSTEKGDLSSESTVSRIRTEHFPLTLESARPSHTSQYLCAPRGETQYFGPGTRLLVL.

This sequence joins TRBV7-9 and TRBJ1-4; perhaps TRBD1 as D (5 bases). V was clipped by 1 base and J by 9 bases, with 15 bases between them. The CDR3 length is 15 residues. CDR1 is SEHNR, CDR2 FQNEAQ, per germline (reference sequence). The CDR3, as DNA: TGTGCCAGCAGCTTAGTAGGGGTTCGGGTGAAAAAACTGTTTTTT. Amino acids: CASSLVGVRVKKLFF.

The chain combines TRBV29-1 with TRBJ1-5; the match to TRBD1 covers 11 bases. This CDR3 region has 13 residues. V was clipped by 6 bases and J by 7 bases; unmatched bases: 5. Germline CDR1 and CDR2: SQVTM and ANQGSEA. CDR3 DNA sequence: TGCAGCGTAGAGGGACAGGGGGGACAGCCCCAGCATTTT. Protein product: CSVEGQGGQPQHF.

This clonotype appeared many times. The chain employs TRBV12-3 or TRBV12-4 and TRBJ2-7; a possible D gene is TRBD1 (6 bases). Trimming left V 5 bases short and J 0 bases short, with 17 bases between. The CDR3 extends over 16 amino acids. The CDR3 DNA reads TGTGCCAGCAGTGTCCCCGGGACATCCAGCTCCTACGAGCAGTACTTC. Translation gives CASSVPGTSSSYEQYF.

Comment on this clonotype: A much larger clone sits a single nucleotide away, making a read error possible. The chain uses TRBV2 and TRBJ2-7, with 9 nucleotides matching TRBD1. CDR3 length equals 14 residues. The germline gives CDR1 SNHLY, CDR2 FYNNEI. The CDR3 DNA follows: TGTGCCAGCAGTGCGGACAGGGGTTTAAGCGAGCAGTGCTTC. Protein product: CASSADRGLSEQCF.

In this sample, this clonotype turned up a few times. The rearrangement joins TRBV2 to TRBJ2-1; 8 nucleotides line up with TRBD1. Germline V CDR1 and CDR2: SNHLY, FYNNEI. V was clipped by 10 bases and J by 9 bases; unmatched bases: 8. There are 12 residues in the CDR3. The CDR3 DNA reads TGTGCCAAACGGACAGGGCGAGGTGAGCAGTTCTTC. Protein sequence: CAKRTGRGEQFF.

Note on this clonotype: Mismatch with germline at one junction end may stem from a read error. The rearrangement links TRBV2 to TRBJ1-5; D is ambiguous. The CDR3 is made up of 11 amino acids. Germline assignment: CDR1 SNHLY and CDR2 FYNNEI. The CDR3 DNA reads TGTGCCAGCACTCGAGCGGGCCGGAAGGTTTTT. Its protein is CASTRAGRKVF.

This sequence joins TRBV2 and TRBJ2-3; 7 bases are shared with TRBD2. Germline CDR1 is SNHLY and CDR2 is FYNNEI. V was pared by 4 bases and J by 4 bases, with 14 bases of the junction left unmatched. The CDR3 runs to 17 residues. For the CDR3, the DNA is TGTGCCAGCAGTGGCGGTCTGGCGGGAGAAGTGGCAGATACGCAGTATTTT. Translation gives CASSGGLAGEVADTQYF.

The CDR3 spells CATSDGPYSNQPQHF. Written as DNA, the CDR3 is TGTGCCACCAGTGATGGGCCGTATAGCAATCAGCCCCAGCATTTT. The chain employs TRBV24-1 and TRBJ1-5; D gene ambiguous. The germline V gene has CDR1 KGHDR and CDR2 SFDVKD. The CDR3 extends over 15 amino acids. The germline V and J ends were trimmed by 3 bases and 0 bases, with 8 bases remaining between them.

The chain recombines TRBV28 with TRBJ1-2, with a tentative D call TRBD1 (5 bases). This CDR3 has 16 residues. Per germline, CDR1 MDHEN and CDR2 SYDVKM. V was cut by 6 bases and J by 1 base, with 18 bases left in between. CDR3 protein: CASSASGPTFNYGYTF. Written as DNA, the CDR3 is TGTGCCAGCAGCGCCTCGGGACCGACGTTTAACTATGGCTACACCTTC.

In this sample, this clonotype turned up once. A clone one base away is much larger, so this may be a read error. This chain uses TRBV15 with TRBJ2-7, with D maybe TRBD2 (5 bases). There are 14 residues in the CDR3. CDR1 LNHNV and CDR2 YYDKDF come from the germline V gene (reference sequence). The CDR3: CAPSRDLATYEQYF. CDR3 bases: TGTGCCCCCAGCAGAGATTTAGCGACTTACGAGCAGTACTTC.

This clonotype was recorded many times. CDR3: CASSLEDVYTGELFF. The CDR3 DNA is TGCGCCAGCAGCTTGGAGGACGTGTACACCGGGGAGCTGTTTTTT. The V gene is TRBV5-1, the J gene TRBJ2-2; D is uncertain. This CDR3 region has 15 residues. Germline CDR1 and CDR2: SGHRS and YFSETQ. Trimming cost V 0 bases and J 3 bases, with 9 bases left between them. Supplemented by reference TRBV5-1 and TRBJ2-2, the full variable domain reads KAGVTQTPRYLIKTRGQQVTLSCSPISGHRSVSWYQQTPGQGLQFLFEYFSETQRNKGNFPGRFSGRQFSNSRSEMNVSTLELGDSALYLCASSLEDVYTGELFFGEGSRLTVL.

This clonotype was detected only a few times. The chain employs TRBV7-3 and TRBJ1-6; no clear D gene. The germline V gene encodes CDR1 SGHTA and CDR2 FQGTGA. V was shortened by 1 base and J by 3 bases, with 7 bases between the two germline ends. This CDR3 spans 15 amino acids. The CDR3 sequence: CASSLNGNYNSPLHF. CDR3 bases: TGTGCCAGCAGCTTAAACGGGAACTATAATTCACCCCTCCACTTT.

This chain joins TRBV9 and TRBJ1-3, with 7 positions matching TRBD1. CDR3 length equals 17 residues. Germline V CDR1 and CDR2: SGDLS, YYNGEE. V lost 4 bases, J lost 0 bases, and 10 bases stayed unmatched. CDR3 in amino acids: CASSQRPGQISGNTIYF. The CDR3 DNA reads TGTGCCAGCAGCCAACGTCCGGGACAGATCTCTGGAAACACCATATATTTT.

This clonotype has at least ten counts. This sequence joins TRBV6-5 and TRBJ1-6; D unresolved. There are 14 residues in the CDR3. CDR1 is MNHEY, CDR2 SVGAGI, per germline. With 10 bases removed from V and 2 bases from J, the gap between germline ends came to 12 bases. CDR3 amino acids: CATSGRTYNSPLHF. CDR3 DNA sequence: TGTGCCACCTCCGGACGGACCTATAATTCACCCCTCCACTTT.

The table lists this clonotype with many counts. The rearrangement links TRBV10-3 to TRBJ1-2, with D perhaps TRBD1 (6 bases). V lost 10 bases to trimming and J lost 5 bases, with 20 bases between them. Germline CDR1 and CDR2: ENHRY and SYGVKD. There are 14 residues in the CDR3. The CDR3 is CATMHGGAEYGYTF. Written as DNA, the CDR3 is TGTGCCACCATGCATGGGGGCGCAGAGTATGGCTACACCTTC.

This clonotype has ten or more counts. V is TRBV2 and J is TRBJ2-5, with 10 bases fitting TRBD2. The CDR3 is 16 residues long. V shed 11 bases and J 7 bases; nucleotides not matched to a gene: 19. In germline, CDR1 is SNHLY, CDR2 FYNNEI. DNA of the CDR3: TGTGCCGTGATGTCTAGCGGGGGTCCCGGAGATAGGACCCAGTACTTC. Its translation is CAVMSSGGPGDRTQYF.

This clonotype appeared many times. The J gene is TRBJ1-2, the V gene TRBV7-9; unclear D gene. CDR3 length: 16 amino acids. Trimming left V 3 bases short and J 3 bases short, with 17 bases between. Germline loops: CDR1 SEHNR, CDR2 FQNEAQ (reference sequence). This chain's CDR3 is CASSFQPRQEDYGYTF. The CDR3, as DNA: TGTGCCAGCAGCTTCCAGCCCCGGCAGGAGGACTATGGCTACACCTTC.

The chain has TRBV19 and TRBJ1-1; 8 bases map to TRBD1. Losses at the gene ends were 4 bases for V and 7 bases for J; bases not matched to a gene: 5. Germline loops: CDR1 LNHDA, CDR2 SQIVND (reference sequence). The CDR3 has 13 amino acids. The CDR3 loop is CASSTTGAVEAFF. CDR3 nucleotides: TGTGCCAGTAGTACGACAGGGGCGGTTGAAGCTTTCTTT. The variable domain in full, completed from reference TRBV19 and TRBJ1-1, reads DGGITQSPKYLFRKEGQNVTLSCEQNLNHDAMYWYRQDPGQGLRLIYYSQIVNDFQKGDIAEGYSVSREKKESFPLTVTSAQKNPTAFYLCASSTTGAVEAFFGQGTRLTVV.

J is TRBJ1-5 and V is TRBV12-3 or TRBV12-4; 8 nucleotides align to TRBD1. Trimming took 4 bases from V and 2 from J; bases not matched to a gene: 4. The CDR3 extends over 15 amino acids. The CDR3 sequence: CASSYGGQGNQPQHF. DNA for the CDR3: TGTGCCAGCAGTTATGGGGGACAGGGCAATCAGCCCCAGCATTTT.

V gene TRBV3-1 combines with J gene TRBJ2-5, with D maybe TRBD2 (5 bases). The CDR3 covers 14 residues. Trimming took off 5 bases at V and 5 bases at J, with 15 bases between the two ends. Germline V gene data show CDR1 as LGHDT and CDR2 as YNNKEL (reference sequence). The CDR3 reads CASSFDTPGETQYF. CDR3 DNA: TGTGCCAGCAGCTTCGATACCCCGGGGGAGACCCAGTACTTC.

This clonotype was seen many times. This chain connects TRBV15 to TRBJ1-6, with D unresolved. This CDR3 contains 16 residues. The germline V gene has CDR1 LNHNV and CDR2 YYDKDF (reference sequence). Trimming cost V 1 base and J 6 bases, with 13 bases left between them. CDR3 amino acids: CATSRGGRGINSPLHF. In DNA form, the CDR3 reads TGTGCCACCAGCAGAGGAGGGAGAGGTATTAATTCACCCCTCCACTTT.

V and J are TRBV7-8 and TRBJ1-1; the D gene is possibly TRBD1 (5 bases). Germline V CDR1 and CDR2: SGHVS, FQNEAQ. The CDR3 runs 13 residues. Trimming cost V 11 bases and J 5 bases, with 18 bases left between them. The CDR3 here is CAHTEGAKTEAFF. The CDR3 DNA reads as TGTGCCCATACCGAAGGGGCGAAGACTGAAGCTTTCTTT.

This clonotype has ten or more counts. This chain links TRBV15 with TRBJ1-4; D remains ambiguous. The V gene lost 0 bases and the J gene lost 8 bases, with 13 bases spanning the gap. This CDR3 contains 15 residues. In germline, CDR1 is LNHNV, CDR2 YYDKDF (reference sequence). CDR3 amino acids: CATSREGGIYEKLFF. CDR3 sequence (DNA): TGTGCCACCAGCAGAGAAGGAGGGATCTACGAAAAACTGTTTTTT.

A few counts support this clonotype. The chain recombines TRBV27 with TRBJ1-6; no firm D call. Germline V gene data show CDR1 as MNHEY and CDR2 as SMNVEV (reference sequence). This CDR3 has 15 amino acids. The germline V and J ends were trimmed by 5 bases and 13 bases, with 21 bases remaining between them. The CDR3 loop reads CASSRTGSPLYPLHF. The CDR3 DNA sequence: TGTGCCAGCAGTCGTACCGGGTCCCCCTTATATCCCCTCCACTTT.